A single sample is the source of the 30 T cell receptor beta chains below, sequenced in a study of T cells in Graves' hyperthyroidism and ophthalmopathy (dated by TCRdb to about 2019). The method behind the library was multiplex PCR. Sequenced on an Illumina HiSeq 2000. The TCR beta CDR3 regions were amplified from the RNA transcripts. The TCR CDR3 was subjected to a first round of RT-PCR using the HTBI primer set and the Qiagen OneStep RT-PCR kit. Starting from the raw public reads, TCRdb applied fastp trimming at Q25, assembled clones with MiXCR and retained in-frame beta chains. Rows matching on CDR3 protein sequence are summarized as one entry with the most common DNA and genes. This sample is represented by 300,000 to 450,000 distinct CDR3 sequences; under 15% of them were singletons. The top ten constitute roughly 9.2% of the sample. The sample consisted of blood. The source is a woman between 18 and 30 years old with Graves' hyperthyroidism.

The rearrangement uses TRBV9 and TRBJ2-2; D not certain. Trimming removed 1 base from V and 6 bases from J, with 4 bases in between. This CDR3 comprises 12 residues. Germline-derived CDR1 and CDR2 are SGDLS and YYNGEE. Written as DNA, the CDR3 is TGTGCCAGCAGCGTATTCCCCGGGGAGCTGTTTTTT. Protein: CASSVFPGELFF.

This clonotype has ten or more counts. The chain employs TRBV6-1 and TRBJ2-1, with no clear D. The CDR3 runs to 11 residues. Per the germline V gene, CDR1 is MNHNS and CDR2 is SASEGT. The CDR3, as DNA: TGTGCTCTACGATGGGGCAATGAGCAGTTCTTC. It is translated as CALRWGNEQFF.

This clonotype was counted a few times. The CDR3 nucleotides are TGTGCCAGCAGCCAAGTGGCGGCAGGTCCTAGCACAGATACGCAGTATTTT. Residues: CASSQVAAGPSTDTQYF. V and J are TRBV4-2 and TRBJ2-3, with D uncertain. Trimming pared 1 base from V and 0 bases from J, leaving 14 bases between. The CDR3 length is 17 residues. Germline V lookup: CDR1 LGHNA, CDR2 YNFKEQ.

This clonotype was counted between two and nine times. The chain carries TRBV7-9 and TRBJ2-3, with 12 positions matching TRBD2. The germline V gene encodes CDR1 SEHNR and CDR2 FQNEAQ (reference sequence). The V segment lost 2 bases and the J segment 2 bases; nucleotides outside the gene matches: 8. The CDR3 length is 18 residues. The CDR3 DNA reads TGTGCCAGCAGCTTACCCCGGACTAGCGGGGAATCCACAGATACGCAGTATTTT. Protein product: CASSLPRTSGESTDTQYF.

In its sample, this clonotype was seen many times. The CDR3 region is CAWSSSPGQAFF. DNA of the CDR3: TGTGCCTGGAGTTCCTCCCCGGGACAAGCTTTCTTT. The chain is built from TRBV30 and TRBJ1-1, with D possibly TRBD1 on 5 matching bases. The CDR3 spans 12 residues. From germline, CDR1 is GTSNPN and CDR2 SVGIG (reference sequence). The germline V and J ends were trimmed by 2 bases and 9 bases, with 13 bases remaining between them.

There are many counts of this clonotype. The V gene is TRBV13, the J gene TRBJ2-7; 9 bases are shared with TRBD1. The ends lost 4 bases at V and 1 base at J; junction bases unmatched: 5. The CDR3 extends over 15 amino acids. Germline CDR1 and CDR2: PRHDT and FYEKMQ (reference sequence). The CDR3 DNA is TGTGCCAGCAGCTACGACAGGGGGAAGTCCTACGAGCAGTACTTC. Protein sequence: CASSYDRGKSYEQYF.

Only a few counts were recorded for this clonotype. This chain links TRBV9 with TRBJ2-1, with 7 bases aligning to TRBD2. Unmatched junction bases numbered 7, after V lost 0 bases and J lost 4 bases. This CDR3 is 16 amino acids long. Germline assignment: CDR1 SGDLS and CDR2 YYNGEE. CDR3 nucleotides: TGTGCCAGCAGCGTAGGCATTAATAGCGGGTACAATGAGCAGTTCTTC. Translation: CASSVGINSGYNEQFF.

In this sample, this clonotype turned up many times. The CDR3 here is CSARVAGLSYNEQFF. CDR3 nucleotide sequence: TGCAGTGCTAGGGTGGCAGGACTGTCCTACAATGAGCAGTTCTTC. The chain links TRBV20-1 to TRBJ2-1, with D perhaps TRBD2 (5 bases). Germline CDR1 reads DFQATT; CDR2 reads SNEGSKA (reference sequence). The V gene lost 3 bases and the J gene lost 1 base, with 13 bases spanning the gap. This CDR3 is built from 15 residues.

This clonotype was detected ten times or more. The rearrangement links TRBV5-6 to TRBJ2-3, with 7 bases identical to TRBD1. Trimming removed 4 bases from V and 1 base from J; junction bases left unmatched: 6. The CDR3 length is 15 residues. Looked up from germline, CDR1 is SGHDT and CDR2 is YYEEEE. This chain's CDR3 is CASSRQGFGTDTQYF. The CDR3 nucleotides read TGTGCCAGCAGCAGACAGGGTTTTGGCACAGATACGCAGTATTTT.

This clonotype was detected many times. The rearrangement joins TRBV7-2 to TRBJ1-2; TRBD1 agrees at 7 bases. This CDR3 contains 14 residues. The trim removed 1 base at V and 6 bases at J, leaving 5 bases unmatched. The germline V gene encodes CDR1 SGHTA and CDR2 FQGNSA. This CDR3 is CASSLVEGADGYTF. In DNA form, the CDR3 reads TGTGCCAGCAGCTTAGTTGAGGGGGCTGATGGCTACACCTTC.

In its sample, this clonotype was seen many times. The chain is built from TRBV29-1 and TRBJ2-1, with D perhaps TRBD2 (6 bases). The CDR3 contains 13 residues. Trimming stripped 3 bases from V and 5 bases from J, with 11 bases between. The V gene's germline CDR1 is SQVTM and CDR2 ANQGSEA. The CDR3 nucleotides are TGCAGCGTTGATGGCGGGATGAACAATGAGCAGTTCTTC. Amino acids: CSVDGGMNNEQFF.

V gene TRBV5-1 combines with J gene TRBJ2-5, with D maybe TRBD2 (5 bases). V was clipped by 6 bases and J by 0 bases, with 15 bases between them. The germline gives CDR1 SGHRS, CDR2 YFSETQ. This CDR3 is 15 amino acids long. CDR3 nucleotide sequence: TGCGCCAGCAATAGGGCGGGCCCGTACCAAGAGACCCAGTACTTC. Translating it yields CASNRAGPYQETQYF. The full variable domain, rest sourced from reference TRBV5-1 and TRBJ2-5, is KAGVTQTPRYLIKTRGQQVTLSCSPISGHRSVSWYQQTPGQGLQFLFEYFSETQRNKGNFPGRFSGRQFSNSRSEMNVSTLELGDSALYLCASNRAGPYQETQYFGPGTRLLVL.

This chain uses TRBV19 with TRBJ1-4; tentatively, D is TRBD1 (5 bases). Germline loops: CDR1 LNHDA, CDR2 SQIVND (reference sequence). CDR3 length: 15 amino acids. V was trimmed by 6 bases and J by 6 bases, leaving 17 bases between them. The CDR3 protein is CASSFWSGKDEKLFF. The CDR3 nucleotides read TGTGCCAGTAGCTTCTGGTCAGGGAAGGATGAAAAACTGTTTTTT.

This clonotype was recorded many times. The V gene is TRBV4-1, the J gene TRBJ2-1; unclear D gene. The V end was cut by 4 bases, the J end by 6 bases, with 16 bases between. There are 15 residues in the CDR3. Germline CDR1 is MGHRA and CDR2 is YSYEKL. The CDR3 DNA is TGCGCCAGCAGCCCAGGTGGGTCAGCAGGCAATGAGCAGTTCTTC. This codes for CASSPGGSAGNEQFF.

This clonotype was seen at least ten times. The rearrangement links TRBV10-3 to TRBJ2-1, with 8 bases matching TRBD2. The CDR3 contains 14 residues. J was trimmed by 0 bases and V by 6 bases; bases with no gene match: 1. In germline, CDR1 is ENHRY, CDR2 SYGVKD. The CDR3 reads CAIRSGSSYNEQFF. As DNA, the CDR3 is TGTGCCATCAGGAGCGGGAGCTCCTACAATGAGCAGTTCTTC.

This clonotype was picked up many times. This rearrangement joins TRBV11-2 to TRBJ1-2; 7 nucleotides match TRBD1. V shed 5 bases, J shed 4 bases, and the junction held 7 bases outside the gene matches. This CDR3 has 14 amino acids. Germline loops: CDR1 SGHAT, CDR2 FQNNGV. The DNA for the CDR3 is TGTGCCAGCAGCCCGACAGGGTACGTCTATGGCTACACCTTC. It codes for CASSPTGYVYGYTF.

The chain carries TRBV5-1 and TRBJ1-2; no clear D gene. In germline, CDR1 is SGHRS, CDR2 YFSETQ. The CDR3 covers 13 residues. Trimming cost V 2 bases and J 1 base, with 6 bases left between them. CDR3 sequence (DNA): TGCGCCAGCAGCTTCGAGCTTAACTATGGCTACACCTTC. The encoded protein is CASSFELNYGYTF.

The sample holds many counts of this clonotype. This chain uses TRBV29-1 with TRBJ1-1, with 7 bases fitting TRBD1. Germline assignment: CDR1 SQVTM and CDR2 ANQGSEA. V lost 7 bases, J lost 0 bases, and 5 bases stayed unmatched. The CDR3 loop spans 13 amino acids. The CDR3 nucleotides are TGCAGCGAACACAGGGGTCTGAACACTGAAGCTTTCTTT. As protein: CSEHRGLNTEAFF. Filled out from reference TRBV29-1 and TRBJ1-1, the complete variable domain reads SAVISQKPSRDICQRGTSLTIQCQVDSQVTMMFWYRQQPGQSLTLIATANQGSEATYESGFVIDKFPISRPNLTFSTLTVSNMSPEDSSIYLCSEHRGLNTEAFFGQGTRLTVV.

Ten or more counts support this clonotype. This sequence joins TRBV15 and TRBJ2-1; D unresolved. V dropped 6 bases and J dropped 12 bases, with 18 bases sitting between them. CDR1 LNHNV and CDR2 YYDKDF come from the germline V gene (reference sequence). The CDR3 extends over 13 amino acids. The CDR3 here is CATRARPWGPQFF. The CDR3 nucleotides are TGTGCCACCAGGGCTAGACCATGGGGTCCGCAGTTCTTC.

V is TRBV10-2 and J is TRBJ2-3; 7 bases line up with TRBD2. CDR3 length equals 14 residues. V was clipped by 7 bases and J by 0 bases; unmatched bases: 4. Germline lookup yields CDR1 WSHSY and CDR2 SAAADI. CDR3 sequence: CASKGTMSTDTQYF. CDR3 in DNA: TGCGCCAGCAAAGGGACTATGAGCACAGATACGCAGTATTTT.

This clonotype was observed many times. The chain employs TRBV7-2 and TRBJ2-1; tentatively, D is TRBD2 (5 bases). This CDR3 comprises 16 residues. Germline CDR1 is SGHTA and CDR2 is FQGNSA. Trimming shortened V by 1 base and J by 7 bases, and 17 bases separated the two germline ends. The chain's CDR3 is CASSLVLGRFGNEQFF. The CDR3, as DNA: TGTGCCAGCAGCTTAGTACTAGGGCGGTTTGGGAATGAGCAGTTCTTC.

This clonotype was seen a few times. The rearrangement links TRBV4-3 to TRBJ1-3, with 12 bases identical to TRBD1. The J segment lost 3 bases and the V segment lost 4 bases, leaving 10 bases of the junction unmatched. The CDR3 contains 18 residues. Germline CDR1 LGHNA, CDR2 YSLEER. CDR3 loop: CASSLSPGQGAFGNTIYF. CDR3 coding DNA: TGCGCCAGCAGCCTATCACCGGGACAGGGGGCCTTTGGAAACACCATATATTTT.

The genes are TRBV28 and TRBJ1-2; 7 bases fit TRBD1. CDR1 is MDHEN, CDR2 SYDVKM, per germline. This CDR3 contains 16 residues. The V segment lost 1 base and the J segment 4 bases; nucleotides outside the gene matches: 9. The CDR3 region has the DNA TGTGCCAGCAGTTTATCCATCACAGGGGACCTCTATGGCTACACCTTC. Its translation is CASSLSITGDLYGYTF.

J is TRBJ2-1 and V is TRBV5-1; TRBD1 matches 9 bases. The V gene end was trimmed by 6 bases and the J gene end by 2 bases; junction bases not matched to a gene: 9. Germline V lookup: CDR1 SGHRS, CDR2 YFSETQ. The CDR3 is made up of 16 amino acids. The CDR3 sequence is CASNIGTGIAYNEQFF. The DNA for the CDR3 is TGCGCCAGCAACATAGGGACAGGGATCGCCTACAATGAGCAGTTCTTC.

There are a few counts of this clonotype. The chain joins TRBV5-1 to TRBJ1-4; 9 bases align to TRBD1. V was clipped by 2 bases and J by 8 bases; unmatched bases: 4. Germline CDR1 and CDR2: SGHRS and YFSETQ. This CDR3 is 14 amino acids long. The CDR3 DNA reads TGCGCCAGCAGCTTAGGACAGGGGAGGGAAAAACTGTTTTTT. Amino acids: CASSLGQGREKLFF.

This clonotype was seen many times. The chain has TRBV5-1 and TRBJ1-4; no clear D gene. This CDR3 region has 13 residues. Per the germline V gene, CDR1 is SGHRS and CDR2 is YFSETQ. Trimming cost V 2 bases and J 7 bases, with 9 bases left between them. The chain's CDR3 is CASSLNSVEKLFF. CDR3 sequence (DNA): TGCGCCAGCAGCTTAAATAGTGTTGAAAAACTGTTTTTT.

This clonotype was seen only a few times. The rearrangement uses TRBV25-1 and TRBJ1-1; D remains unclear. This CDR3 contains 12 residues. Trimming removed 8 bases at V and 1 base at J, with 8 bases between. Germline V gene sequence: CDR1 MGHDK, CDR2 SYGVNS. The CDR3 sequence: CASQPGNTEAFF. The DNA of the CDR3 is TGTGCCAGCCAACCGGGGAACACTGAAGCTTTCTTT.

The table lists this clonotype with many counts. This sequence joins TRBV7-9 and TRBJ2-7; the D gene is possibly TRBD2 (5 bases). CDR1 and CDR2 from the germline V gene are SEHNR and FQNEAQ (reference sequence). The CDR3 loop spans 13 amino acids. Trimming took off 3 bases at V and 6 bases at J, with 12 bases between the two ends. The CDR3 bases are TGTGCCAGCAGCTTCGATCCCGGGGTCGAGCAGTACTTC. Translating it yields CASSFDPGVEQYF.

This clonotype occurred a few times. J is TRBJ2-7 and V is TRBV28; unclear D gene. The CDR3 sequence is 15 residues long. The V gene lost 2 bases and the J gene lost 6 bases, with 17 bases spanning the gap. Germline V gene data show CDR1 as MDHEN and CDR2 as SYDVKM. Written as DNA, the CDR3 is TGTGCCAGCAGTTTAAGTATAGGCCCTAGGAGCGAGCAGTACTTC. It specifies CASSLSIGPRSEQYF.

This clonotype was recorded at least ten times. In DNA form, the CDR3 reads TGTGCCAGCAGCTTAATGGGCAGGGAGAACTATGGCTACACCTTC. This codes for CASSLMGRENYGYTF. The genes are TRBV7-3 and TRBJ1-2, with D perhaps TRBD1 (5 bases). Germline CDR1 reads SGHTA; CDR2 reads FQGTGA. Trimming stripped 1 base from V and 2 bases from J, with 11 bases between. The CDR3 extends over 15 amino acids. Looking up the rest from reference TRBV7-3 and TRBJ1-2 gives the full variable domain: GAGVSQTPSNKVTEKGKYVELRCDPISGHTALYWYRQSLGQGPEFLIYFQGTGAADDSGLPNDRFFAVRPEGSVSTLKIQRTERGDSAVYLCASSLMGRENYGYTFGSGTRLTVV.